These 24 T cell receptor beta chains were all obtained from the same sample, sequenced in a study of identifying expanded T cells in peripheral blood. Repertoires were generated with immunoSEQ multiplex PCR, while TCRdb's copy carries only in-frame clones and drops some. The repertoire holds about 85,000 clones, roughly 91% seen once, with roughly 20% in the top ten. Material: blood. The receptors were gathered from a person aged 18-70 years in good health.

V and J are TRBV5-6 and TRBJ1-1; D might be TRBD1 (5 bases). V gave up 0 bases and J gave up 4 bases, with 22 bases separating them. Germline V gives CDR1 SGHDT, CDR2 YYEEEE. CDR3 length: 18 amino acids. The CDR3 loop reads CASSLVFNLRVGGTEAFF. In DNA, the CDR3 is TGTGCCAGCAGCTTGGTTTTTAATTTACGCGTCGGGGGCACTGAAGCTTTCTTT.

V is TRBV2 and J is TRBJ2-3, with D unclear. Germline CDR1 SNHLY, CDR2 FYNNEI. This CDR3 contains 16 residues. V shed 7 bases and J shed 3 bases, with 20 bases lying between them. CDR3 sequence: CASIRRTDWGTDTQYF. Here the CDR3 DNA reads TGTGCCAGCATTAGAAGGACGGATTGGGGAACAGATACGCAGTATTTT.

The chain links TRBV5-1 to TRBJ2-1; 11 bases line up with TRBD2. J lost 0 bases, V lost 7 bases, and 6 bases had no gene match. The CDR3 is 16 residues long. Germline CDR1 and CDR2: SGHRS and YFSETQ. Here the CDR3 reads CASSVAGGFSYNEQFF. For the CDR3, the DNA is TGCGCCAGCTCTGTAGCGGGGGGGTTCTCCTACAATGAGCAGTTCTTC.

The chain joins TRBV18 to TRBJ2-7; D might be TRBD1 or TRBD2, each matching 5 bases. V was trimmed by 2 bases and J by 0 bases, leaving 8 bases between them. The CDR3 covers 14 residues. Germline CDR1 reads KGHSH; CDR2 reads LQKENI. The DNA for the CDR3 is TGTGCCAGCTCACCAAGGGACGGCTCCTACGAGCAGTACTTC. This gives the protein CASSPRDGSYEQYF.

This clone occurred once. This rearrangement joins TRBV11-2 to TRBJ1-2; TRBD1 matches 8 bases. The trim removed 5 bases at V and 8 bases at J, leaving 13 bases unmatched. The CDR3 has 15 residues. Germline loops: CDR1 SGHAT, CDR2 FQNNGV. The CDR3 DNA reads TGTGCCAGCAGCCTGGCGGACAGGGTTCGGCAAGGCTACACCTTC. This codes for CASSLADRVRQGYTF.

The chain couples TRBV25-1 to TRBJ1-2; D might be TRBD1 (5 bases). The V and J ends lost 6 bases and 4 bases respectively, with 12 bases between them. The CDR3 consists of 13 residues. Germline assignment: CDR1 MGHDK and CDR2 SYGVNS. CDR3 nucleotide sequence: TGTGCCAGCAGGGCGGGGGAGGGCTATGGCTACACCTTC. Translation: CASRAGEGYGYTF.

The chain joins TRBV4-3 to TRBJ2-7; D possibly uses TRBD1 or TRBD2 (6 bases each). V lost 0 bases to trimming and J lost 0 bases, with 12 bases between them. The CDR3 sequence is 16 residues long. Germline assignment: CDR1 LGHNA and CDR2 YSLEER. The CDR3 loop reads CASSQDWGASSYEQYF. CDR3 nucleotide sequence: TGCGCCAGCAGCCAAGATTGGGGGGCCAGCTCCTACGAGCAGTACTTC.

V and J are TRBV6-5 and TRBJ1-1; TRBD1 matches at 8 bases. Germline CDR1 and CDR2: MNHEY and SVGAGI. V lost 6 bases and J lost 0; bases outside the gene matches: 6. This CDR3 comprises 15 residues. The CDR3 DNA follows: TGTGCCAGCAGGCCTTACAGGGGGATGAACACTGAAGCTTTCTTT. As protein: CASRPYRGMNTEAFF.

J is TRBJ2-3 and V is TRBV2; D gene uncertain. Trimming took off 4 bases at V and 2 bases at J, with 7 bases between the two ends. This CDR3 has 13 amino acids. CDR1 is SNHLY and CDR2 is FYNNEI in the germline V gene. The CDR3 region is CASSVDSTDTQYF. In nucleotides, the CDR3 is TGTGCCAGCAGTGTAGACTCCACAGATACGCAGTATTTT. Full variable domain (outside the CDR3, taken from reference TRBV2 and TRBJ2-3): EPEVTQTPSHQVTQMGQEVILRCVPISNHLYFYWYRQILGQKVEFLVSFYNNEISEKSEIFDDQFSVERPDGSNFTLKIRSTKLEDSAMYFCASSVDSTDTQYFGPGTRLTVL.

The chain couples TRBV4-3 to TRBJ1-6, with a tentative D call TRBD1 (5 bases). Germline V gene lookup returns CDR1 LGHNA and CDR2 YSLEER. V lost 4 bases to trimming and J lost 3 bases, with 22 bases between them. This CDR3 has 19 amino acids. CDR3 bases: TGCGCCAGCAGCCCGAGCCGGGACTCCCGTTCTCTCTATAATTCACCCCTCCACTTT. Translated, it gives CASSPSRDSRSLYNSPLHF.

The chain links TRBV6-5 to TRBJ1-2; no definite D call. The CDR3 totals 14 residues. CDR1 is MNHEY, CDR2 SVGAGI, per germline. V was pared by 2 bases and J by 1 base, with 8 bases between. The CDR3 reads CASSYAGSNYGYTF. Here the CDR3 DNA reads TGTGCCAGCAGTTACGCGGGGAGTAACTATGGCTACACCTTC.

In its sample, this clone was seen once. The CDR3 protein is CASSISGGATDTQYF. The CDR3 DNA reads as TGTGCCAGCAGTATCAGCGGGGGGGCCACAGATACGCAGTATTTT. The chain couples TRBV6-4 to TRBJ2-3, with 10 bases that match TRBD2. V lost 5 bases and J lost 2; bases outside the gene matches: 4. Germline V gene lookup returns CDR1 MRHNA and CDR2 SNTAGT. The CDR3 consists of 15 residues.

This clone has only one observation. J is TRBJ2-5 and V is TRBV9, with a possible D match to TRBD1 (6 bases). The germline CDR1 and CDR2 sequences are SGDLS and YYNGEE. The V end was cut by 7 bases, the J end by 7 bases, with 20 bases between. This CDR3 comprises 14 residues. CDR3 DNA: TGTGCCAGCCGACTGTCCCCGACAGGTAGGACCCAGTACTTC. This codes for CASRLSPTGRTQYF.

V and J are TRBV30 and TRBJ2-7; D gene unclear. Trimming shortened V by 7 bases and J by 4 bases, and 11 bases separated the two germline ends. CDR3 length equals 11 residues. CDR1 is GTSNPN and CDR2 is SVGIG in the germline V gene (reference sequence). CDR3: CASSQGYEQYF. In DNA, the CDR3 is TGTGCCTCCTCCCAAGGGTACGAGCAGTACTTC. Looking up the rest from reference TRBV30 and TRBJ2-7 gives the full variable domain: SQTIHQWPATLVQPVGSPLSLECTVEGTSNPNLYWYRQAAGRGLQLLFYSVGIGQISSEVPQNLSASRPQDRQFILSSKKLLLSDSGFYLCASSQGYEQYFGPGTRLTVT.

This clone was seen just once. This chain links TRBV7-6 with TRBJ2-1, with D unresolved. Germline CDR1 and CDR2: SGHVS and FNYEAQ. The V end was cut by 6 bases, the J end by 9 bases, with 27 bases between. The CDR3 has 17 residues. CDR3 loop: CASSSALTVPFAGEQFF. CDR3 sequence (DNA): TGTGCCAGCAGTTCCGCACTAACAGTACCCTTCGCAGGTGAGCAGTTCTTC.

The chain links TRBV19 to TRBJ2-1, with TRBD2 matching 10 bases. Trimming took 8 bases from V and 7 from J; bases not matched to a gene: 5. The CDR3 is 13 residues long. The germline V gene has CDR1 LNHDA and CDR2 SQIVND (reference sequence). CDR3 nucleotides: TGTGCCAGTGAGCGGGGGGGTTTAAATGAGCAGTTCTTC. Translated, it gives CASERGGLNEQFF.

This sequence joins TRBV21-1 and TRBJ2-2. TRBV21-1 is a known pseudogene. CDR3 length equals 18 residues. CDR3 DNA sequence: TGTGCCAGCAGCAAAGCAAAGGGACCGTTTCGTTTCGCCGGGGAGCTGTTTTTT. As protein: CASSKAKGPFRFAGELFF.

This clone was observed a few times. This rearrangement joins TRBV12-5 to TRBJ1-6, with a possible D match to TRBD1 (5 bases). V was clipped by 3 bases and J by 0 bases, with 18 bases between them. The CDR3 is made up of 19 amino acids. Germline lookup yields CDR1 LGHNT and CDR2 FRNRAP. CDR3 bases: TGTGCTAGTGGTTTAAGTGGGGCGAGTACGTCCTCCTATAATTCACCCCTCCACTTT. This translates into CASGLSGASTSSYNSPLHF.

V is TRBV19 and J is TRBJ1-2; a weak D match, TRBD1 (6 bases). Trimming removed 5 bases from V and 8 bases from J, with 21 bases in between. CDR1 LNHDA and CDR2 SQIVND come from the germline V gene (reference sequence). The CDR3 has 15 residues. The CDR3 bases are TGTGCCAGTAGTCTTCGGCCAGGGGATATAAGAGGCTACACCTTC. Its translation: CASSLRPGDIRGYTF.

This clone has more than one count but fewer than ten. This chain uses TRBV27 with TRBJ2-1; unclear D gene. The CDR3 loop spans 12 amino acids. Germline-derived CDR1 and CDR2 are MNHEY and SMNVEV (reference sequence). Trimming left V 9 bases short and J 4 bases short, with 10 bases between. Here the CDR3 DNA reads TGTGCCAGTAATGGACCATACAATGAGCAGTTCTTC. It specifies CASNGPYNEQFF.

The genes are TRBV4-3 and TRBJ1-4; no clear D. Trimming removed 0 bases from V and 5 bases from J, with 13 bases in between. The CDR3 totals 16 residues. CDR1 LGHNA and CDR2 YSLEER come from the germline V gene. CDR3: CASSQDRPGGNEKLFF. The CDR3, as DNA: TGCGCCAGCAGCCAAGATCGACCCGGCGGGAATGAAAAACTGTTTTTT.

The V call is TRBV18, the J call TRBJ2-5; possibly TRBD2 for D (6 bases). Trimming removed 3 bases from V and 7 bases from J, with 15 bases in between. The germline CDR1 and CDR2 sequences are KGHSH and LQKENI. The CDR3 has 14 residues. The CDR3 here is CASSPGQGGRTQYF. The CDR3 DNA reads as TGTGCCAGCTCACCCGGGCAGGGAGGTCGGACCCAGTACTTC.

The chain uses TRBV4-1 and TRBJ2-3; D unresolved. The V gene's germline CDR1 is MGHRA and CDR2 YSYEKL. V was cut by 4 bases and J by 4 bases, with 9 bases left in between. The CDR3 spans 13 residues. CDR3 amino acids: CASSLQVPDTQYF. In nucleotides, the CDR3 is TGCGCCAGCAGCCTCCAGGTCCCAGATACGCAGTATTTT.

The chain employs TRBV16 and TRBJ1-2; 9 bases agree with TRBD1. Germline CDR1 is KGHSY and CDR2 is FQNENV. The junction had 4 bases not matched to a gene; V was cut back by 0 bases and J by 8 bases. The CDR3 has 14 residues. CDR3 in amino acids: CASSQSRTGEGYTF. The CDR3 nucleotides read TGTGCCAGCAGCCAATCGAGGACAGGGGAGGGCTACACCTTC.